This entry concerns a single T cell receptor (beta chain). Antigen: not known. This entry is derived from a study of cytomegalovirus exposure and HLA in healthy donors. The wider study: Earlier, 150 million to 200 million T cells were analyzed, and about 100 million unique TCR beta sequences were found among them.

Findings of the study overall: In a later analysis, HLA-C alleles had the fewest associated TCRs, DRB1 alleles the most. There were several of the most significant clusters that appeared linked to common viral pathogens in a later analysis. Rarity marked most TCR sequences, yet some public TCRs occurred in many donors.

Primers: 60 Vbeta forward and 13 Jbeta reverse. Produced via immunoSEQ multiplex PCR; TCRdb's table is partial and in-frame only. The repertoire holds around 140,000 clones, with 82% as singletons. Trimming shortened V by 7 bases and J by 1 base, and 15 bases separated the two germline ends. The CDR3 runs to 15 residues. Germline CDR1 is LNHDA and CDR2 is SQIVND (reference sequence). Sequencing was done on a sample of PBMCs. The chain has TRBV19 and TRBJ2-3; D remains unclear. The sequence came from a male donor in good health and CMV-seronegative. CDR3 sequence reads: CASTPLGVGTDTQYF. The CDR3 nucleotides read TGTGCCAGTACCCCCCTTGGAGTGGGCACAGATACGCAGTATTTT. The whole variable domain, filled in from reference TRBV19 and TRBJ2-3, reads DGGITQSPKYLFRKEGQNVTLSCEQNLNHDAMYWYRQDPGQGLRLIYYSQIVNDFQKGDIAEGYSVSREKKESFPLTVTSAQKNPTAFYLCASTPLGVGTDTQYFGPGTRLTVL.